These T cell receptor beta chains were read from a single sample in a study of tumor-infiltrating lymphocytes in primary liver carcinoma. MiXCR, applied by TCRdb to the multiplex PCR reads, yields one record per CDR3 protein. The sample yields 100,000 or so distinct CDR3 sequences, about 63% seen once. Input material: liver tumor tissue from sampling region 2. Every receptor here comes from a woman aged 60-75 years with primary liver carcinoma and hepatitis B virus infection. Each CDR3 is given with its conserved first and last residue. Each record gives: J gene, clone size, V gene, D gene, CDR3 DNA, CDR3 protein. The D gene is left open where the match is weak. For some rows the clone size is stated as once, few or many, or as a class when expanded; others skip it.

J: TRBJ2-5
size: many
V: TRBV11-1
D: -
DNA: TGTGCCAGCAGAACGGGATGGTGGGAGACCCAGTACTTC
CDR3: CASRTGWWETQYF

J: TRBJ2-2
size: -
V: TRBV11-2
D: TRBD2
DNA: TGTGCCAGCAGCCCATTAGGCAGGGGACTAGTCACCGGGGAGCTGTTTTTT
CDR3: CASSPLGRGLVTGELFF

J: TRBJ1-3
size: few
V: TRBV18
D: -
DNA: TGTGCCAGCTCACCTGTGACCACCTATGGGATCTCTGGAAACACCATATATTTT
CDR3: CASSPVTTYGISGNTIYF

J: TRBJ1-5
size: -
V: TRBV11-1
D: -
DNA: TGTGCCGGCAGCTCGGGACTAGCGGGAGTTCTTAGTACAGATACGCAGCATTTT
CDR3: CAGSSGLAGVLSTDTQHF

J: TRBJ1-1
size: -
V: TRBV11-3
D: TRBD1
DNA: TGTACCAGCAGCCTGGGACAGGGGGCGACTGTTGAAGCTTCCTTT
CDR3: CTSSLGQGATVEASF

J: TRBJ2-1
size: -
V: TRBV11-2
D: TRBD1
DNA: TGTGCCAGTAGTTTACGACCGGGACAGATATTCTACAATGAGCAGTTCTTC
CDR3: CASSLRPGQIFYNEQFF

J: TRBJ2-3
size: -
V: TRBV4-2
D: -
DNA: TGTGCCAGCAACCAAGACCGGCTATCCACAGATACGCAGTATTTC
CDR3: CASNQDRLSTDTQYF

J: TRBJ2-3
size: many
V: TRBV29-1
D: TRBD1
DNA: TGCAGCGCTGCGGGGACAGGGCTGGCAGATACGCAGTATTTT
CDR3: CSAAGTGLADTQYF

J: TRBJ1-2
size: few
V: TRBV7-9
D: -
DNA: TGTGCCAGCAGCTTAGGTTCGGGGAACTATGGCTACACCTTC
CDR3: CASSLGSGNYGYTF

J: TRBJ1-2
size: -
V: TRBV4-1
D: -
DNA: TGTGCCAGCAGCCACAGCGGGACACGGAACTATGGCTACACCTTC
CDR3: CASSHSGTRNYGYTF

J: TRBJ2-6
size: once
V: TRBV11-2
D: -
DNA: TGTATCAGCAGCCCTGGACAGTTCTGGACTAGCTCTGGGGCCAACGTCCTGACTTTC
CDR3: CISSPGQFWTSSGANVLTF

J: TRBJ2-1
size: -
V: TRBV28
D: TRBD2
DNA: TGTGCCAGCAGTCGACTCCGGACTAGCTACAATGAGCAGTTCTTC
CDR3: CASSRLRTSYNEQFF

J: TRBJ2-5
size: many
V: TRBV5-4
D: -
DNA: TGTGCCAGCAGCTTAACCGGGAGCACGCAAGAGACCCAGTACTTC
CDR3: CASSLTGSTQETQYF

J: TRBJ2-3
size: -
V: TRBV11-2
D: TRBD1
DNA: TGTGCCAGCAGCCGGCAGGGGGTATGTGATACGCAGTACTTT
CDR3: CASSRQGVCDTQYF

J: TRBJ2-2
size: -
V: TRBV6-5
D: TRBD2
DNA: TGTGCCAGCTATACGAGTGGGACTACCGCCGGGGAGCTGTTTTTT
CDR3: CASYTSGTTAGELFF

J: TRBJ1-1
size: -
V: TRBV6-4
D: TRBD1
DNA: TGTGCCAGCAGTGAAAATTCAGGACAGGGACACACTGAAGCTTTCTTT
CDR3: CASSENSGQGHTEAFF

J: TRBJ2-5
size: -
V: TRBV5-1
D: -
DNA: TGCGCCAGCAGCTTGCCTATACAGGGAGAGACCCAGTACTTC
CDR3: CASSLPIQGETQYF

J: TRBJ2-1
size: -
V: TRBV29-1
D: -
DNA: TGCAGCGTTGTCGCTGGCCAGGTAGGAGAGCAGTTCTTC
CDR3: CSVVAGQVGEQFF

J: TRBJ2-2
size: -
V: TRBV11-2
D: -
DNA: TGTGCCGGCGGCTCAAGGACAGCGAACACCAGGGAGCTGTTTTTT
CDR3: CAGGSRTANTRELFF

J: TRBJ1-2
size: -
V: TRBV28
D: TRBD1
DNA: TGTGCCAGCAACAAGATGGGAACAGGGGGTCGTGGCCACACCTTC
CDR3: CASNKMGTGGRGHTF

J: TRBJ2-5
size: -
V: TRBV4-2
D: TRBD2
DNA: TGTGCCAGCAGTCGCGCGGGACTAGCGGAACAAGAGACCCAGTACTTC
CDR3: CASSRAGLAEQETQYF

J: TRBJ2-2
size: -
V: TRBV10-3
D: -
DNA: TGTGCTATCAGTGCAAGCCCGGGGCTCGGGAACACCGGGGAGCTGTTTTTT
CDR3: CAISASPGLGNTGELFF

J: TRBJ2-3
size: once
V: TRBV4-2
D: TRBD2
DNA: TGTGTCTGCTTAGGGCTCAGGGTAGCGGGAGGAAAAGATACGCAGTATTTT
CDR3: CVCLGLRVAGGKDTQYF

J: TRBJ2-7
size: -
V: TRBV11-2
D: -
DNA: TGCGCCAGCAGCTCTCCGAGTAGGGGCTGCTACGAGCAGTACTTC
CDR3: CASSSPSRGCYEQYF

J: TRBJ2-5
size: many
V: TRBV10-3
D: -
DNA: TGTGCCATCAGTGAGTCATGGACACCAATAAAAGAGACCCAGTACTTC
CDR3: CAISESWTPIKETQYF

J: TRBJ2-3
size: -
V: TRBV13
D: -
DNA: TGTGCCAGCAGCTTAGACGGGCCCAGGAGCACAGATACGCAGTATTTT
CDR3: CASSLDGPRSTDTQYF

J: TRBJ1-1
size: -
V: TRBV4-1
D: -
DNA: TGCGCCGGCAGCCAAGATCGCAGGCCCCTGAACAATGAAGCTTTCTTT
CDR3: CAGSQDRRPLNNEAFF

J: TRBJ2-2
size: many
V: TRBV10-3
D: TRBD2
DNA: TGTGCCATCAGCGCTCTAGCGGGAACGAACACCGGGGAGCTGTTTTTT
CDR3: CAISALAGTNTGELFF

J: TRBJ2-2
size: -
V: TRBV29-1
D: -
DNA: TGCAGCGTTGAAGGGACTATCCTGACCGGGGAGCTGTCTTTT
CDR3: CSVEGTILTGELSF

J: TRBJ2-1
size: -
V: TRBV4-2
D: TRBD2
DNA: TGTGCCAGCAGTCAAGCCCCAGTGGGAGGGCCTAGGGACAATGAGCAGTTCTTC
CDR3: CASSQAPVGGPRDNEQFF

J: TRBJ1-6
size: -
V: TRBV12-3/TRBV12-4
D: TRBD1
DNA: TGTACCAGCCGGACAGGGTCTAATTCATCCCTCCACTTT
CDR3: CTSRTGSNSSLHF

J: TRBJ2-7
size: -
V: TRBV11-2
D: -
DNA: TGTGCCAGCAGCACCGGGCGTAACTCCTACGAGCAGTACTTC
CDR3: CASSTGRNSYEQYF

J: TRBJ2-1
size: -
V: TRBV6-5
D: -
DNA: TGTGCCAGCAGTTCCCACTCTTTAACCCGGTACAATGAGCAATTCTTC
CDR3: CASSSHSLTRYNEQFF

J: TRBJ2-1
size: -
V: TRBV11-2
D: TRBD2
DNA: TGTGCCGGCAACCCCGGGCTAGCGGGCGATTACAGTGAGCAGTTCTTC
CDR3: CAGNPGLAGDYSEQFF

J: TRBJ2-5
size: few
V: TRBV20-1
D: TRBD1
DNA: TGCAGTGCTAGAGCCGGGGACAGGGTGAAGACCCAGTACTTC
CDR3: CSARAGDRVKTQYF

J: TRBJ2-2
size: -
V: TRBV28
D: -
DNA: TGTGCCAGAGGCGGGACTATCAACACAGGGGGGCTGTTTTTT
CDR3: CARGGTINTGGLFF

J: TRBJ2-1
size: -
V: TRBV6-1
D: TRBD2
DNA: TGTGCCAGTAGTTTGGTAGCGGGAGGGCGTGAGCAGCTCTTC
CDR3: CASSLVAGGREQLF

J: TRBJ2-2
size: -
V: TRBV19
D: TRBD2
DNA: TGTGCCAGTAGCTGGACTAGCGGGAACTCCGGGGAGCTGTTTTTT
CDR3: CASSWTSGNSGELFF

J: TRBJ2-2
size: -
V: TRBV6-1
D: -
DNA: TGTGCCAGCAGTGAACTGTTCATGAGGAGGGAGCTGTTTTTT
CDR3: CASSELFMRRELFF

J: TRBJ2-3
size: -
V: TRBV11-2
D: TRBD2
DNA: TGTGCCAACAGGCCTGGACTAGCGGGCCCAGATACGCTGTATTTT
CDR3: CANRPGLAGPDTLYF

J: TRBJ2-3
size: -
V: TRBV29-1
D: -
DNA: TGCAGCGTTGACGAACTAGAAGTAGATACGCAGTATTTT
CDR3: CSVDELEVDTQYF

J: TRBJ2-3
size: once
V: TRBV11-3
D: -
DNA: TGTGCCAGCAGCCATCGGACAGACGCAGATACGCAGTACTTT
CDR3: CASSHRTDADTQYF

J: TRBJ1-1
size: -
V: TRBV4-1
D: -
DNA: TGCGCCAGCAGCCAAGACCCACGGAGAGTCTTGAACATTGAAGGTTTCTTT
CDR3: CASSQDPRRVLNIEGFF

J: TRBJ2-7
size: -
V: TRBV6-5
D: TRBD2
DNA: TGTGCCAGCAGTTCACCACCTAGCGGGAGCTCCTACGACAAGTACTTC
CDR3: CASSSPPSGSSYDKYF

J: TRBJ2-3
size: -
V: TRBV7-8
D: TRBD2
DNA: TGTGGCAGCAGCTCAAGGCTAGCGGGTCATACAGATACGCAGTATTTT
CDR3: CGSSSRLAGHTDTQYF

J: TRBJ2-3
size: once
V: TRBV5-5
D: -
DNA: TGTGCCGGGAGCTTTTCTCACACAGTTACGCAGTATTTT
CDR3: CAGSFSHTVTQYF

J: TRBJ1-5
size: -
V: TRBV11-3
D: -
DNA: TGTGCCAGCTCAGGGGGCAATCAGCCCCAGCATTTT
CDR3: CASSGGNQPQHF

J: TRBJ2-2
size: -
V: TRBV28
D: TRBD1
DNA: TGTGCCAGCAGTCCCGTGCCCCGGGACAGGGGCGGGACCTGGGAGCTGTTTTTT
CDR3: CASSPVPRDRGGTWELFF

J: TRBJ2-7
size: few
V: TRBV18
D: TRBD1
DNA: TGTGCCAGCTCACCGGTACAGGGGGCGGTGACTAGTTCACTTCGCGAGCAGTACTTC
CDR3: CASSPVQGAVTSSLREQYF

J: TRBJ2-4
size: -
V: TRBV11-2
D: -
DNA: TGTGCTTCCGGGGTCAGCCCTCTAGTCAAAAACATCCAGTACTTC
CDR3: CASGVSPLVKNIQYF

J: TRBJ2-1
size: -
V: TRBV11-3
D: TRBD2
DNA: TGTGTCAGCAGCTTAGGTCAATGCGGGAGGGCCGACTACAATGAGCAGTTCTTC
CDR3: CVSSLGQCGRADYNEQFF

J: TRBJ2-3
size: -
V: TRBV11-2
D: -
DNA: TGTGCCAGCGGCTTACTGCTTGAGCATCGCACAGATACGCAGTATTTT
CDR3: CASGLLLEHRTDTQYF

J: TRBJ2-1
size: -
V: TRBV11-3
D: TRBD2
DNA: TGTGCCAGCAACTTAGGTGGGGGGGAGTGTGGTGTCGATGAGCAGTTCTTC
CDR3: CASNLGGGECGVDEQFF

J: TRBJ2-4
size: -
V: TRBV6-2/TRBV6-3
D: -
DNA: TGTGCCAGCAGGAGGGGGGGGGCCGGGGCCAAAAACATTCAGTACTTC
CDR3: CASRRGGAGAKNIQYF

J: TRBJ2-1
size: once
V: TRBV29-1
D: -
DNA: TGCAGCGTTCCCGCGCTGGGTGTTCGGGAGAACAGAAAACCCTACAATGAGCAGTTCTTT
CDR3: CSVPALGVRENRKPYNEQFF

J: TRBJ1-2
size: -
V: TRBV25-1
D: -
DNA: TGTGCCAGCAGTCCGCACGGACAGCGACCCCGAACTAACTATGACTACACTTTC
CDR3: CASSPHGQRPRTNYDYTF

J: TRBJ2-7
size: -
V: TRBV11-2
D: -
DNA: TGCGTCAGCAGCTTGCTACCGGGCCGCTACGAGCAGTACTTC
CDR3: CVSSLLPGRYEQYF

J: TRBJ2-1
size: -
V: TRBV7-9
D: -
DNA: TGTGCCAGCAGCTCCCCGTTCGACAGCCCCGATGGGCAGTTCTTC
CDR3: CASSSPFDSPDGQFF

J: TRBJ1-4
size: many
V: TRBV7-9
D: TRBD1
DNA: TGTGCCAGCAGCTTATCCGCGGGACAGGGAACAACTAATGAAAAACTGTTTTTT
CDR3: CASSLSAGQGTTNEKLFF